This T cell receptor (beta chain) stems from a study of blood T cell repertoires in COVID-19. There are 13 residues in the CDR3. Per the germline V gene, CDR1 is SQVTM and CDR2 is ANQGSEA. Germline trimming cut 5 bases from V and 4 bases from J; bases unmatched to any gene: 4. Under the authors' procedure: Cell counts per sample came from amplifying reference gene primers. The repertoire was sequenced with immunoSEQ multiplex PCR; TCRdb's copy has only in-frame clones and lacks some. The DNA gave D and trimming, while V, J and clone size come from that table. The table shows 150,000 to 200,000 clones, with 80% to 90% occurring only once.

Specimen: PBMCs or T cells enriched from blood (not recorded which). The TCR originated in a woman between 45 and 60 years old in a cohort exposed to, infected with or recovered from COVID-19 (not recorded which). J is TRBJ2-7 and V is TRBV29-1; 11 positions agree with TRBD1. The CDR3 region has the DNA TGCAGCGTTCCCGGGACAGGGGGGTACGAGCAGTACTTC. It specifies CSVPGTGGYEQYF.